This TCR beta chain was documented in a study of Ad26.COV2.S vaccination and SARS-CoV-2 variants. Study-level information: The donor participated in the COV1001 trial, in its Ad26.COV2.S arm. Study results and limitations: Measurements of TCR breadth and depth may have given underestimates of the total T cell responses.

CDR3 length: 14 residues. V was trimmed by 0 bases and J by 0 bases, leaving 6 bases between them. Germline V gene lookup returns CDR1 SGDLS and CDR2 YYNGEE. This clone has just a few counts. Antigen specificity is unknown. Data came from immunoSEQ multiplex PCR; TCRdb stores just in-frame clones and leaves some out. The repertoire holds roughly 300,000 clones, with 75% to 90% as singletons. Documented treatment: 15 to 20 received Ad26.COV2.S at low or high dose, single or two shots; about 5 received placebo; per-sample allocation not given. It was on day 63 after the first vaccine or placebo injection that samples were taken. Donation came from an adult in Boston who was aged 18-55 years.

This clonotype was sampled from a person between 18 and 65 years old who received the Ad26.COV2.S COVID-19 vaccine or a placebo. The gene calls are TRBV9 and TRBJ1-1; D gene unclear. The source was peripheral blood, collected in a trial of Ad26.COV2.S vaccine versus placebo. CDR3: CASSVDAMNTEAFF. The CDR3 nucleotides are TGTGCCAGCAGCGTAGATGCGATGAACACTGAAGCTTTCTTT.